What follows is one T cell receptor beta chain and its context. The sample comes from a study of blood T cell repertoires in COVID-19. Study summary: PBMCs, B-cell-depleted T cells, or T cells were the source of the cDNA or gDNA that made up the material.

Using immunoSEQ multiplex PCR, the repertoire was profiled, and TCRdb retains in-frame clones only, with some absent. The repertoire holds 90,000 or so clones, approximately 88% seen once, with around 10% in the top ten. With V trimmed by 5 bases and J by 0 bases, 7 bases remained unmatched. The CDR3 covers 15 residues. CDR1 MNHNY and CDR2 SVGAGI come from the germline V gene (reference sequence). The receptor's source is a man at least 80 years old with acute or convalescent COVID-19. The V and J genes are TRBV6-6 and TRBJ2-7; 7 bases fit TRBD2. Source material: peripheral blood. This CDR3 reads CASSPDGGSSYEQYF. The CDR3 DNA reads TGTGCCAGCAGTCCGGACGGGGGGAGCTCCTACGAGCAGTACTTC.